This TCR beta chain originates from a study of T cells expressing NK-cell markers (dated by TCRdb to the early 2020s). The study in broad terms: Three sorted T-cell subsets (CD3+CD56+NKG2C+, CD3+CD56+NKG2C- and CD3+CD56-NKG2C+) from several donors had their TCR beta-chain repertoires profiled. Among the eight sequenced donors, seven were HCMV-seropositive and one was HCMV-seronegative. The study sequenced eight donors, all healthy volunteers chosen at random: three men and five women. Sequencing of the libraries produced 2 x 150 bp reads on Illumina HiSeq 2000/2500, MiSeq or NextSeq.

Note on this clonotype: No cognate antigen has been identified for it.

The CDR3 runs 15 amino acids, cysteine and phenylalanine included. No DNA has been recorded. CDR1 and CDR2, looked up from the germline V gene, are MDHEN and SYDVKM. TCRdb lists the instrument as Illumina HiSeq 2000. TCR beta cDNA libraries were made by 5'RACE template switching that added a universal primer site and unique molecular identifiers. Synthesis of cDNA was primed from the TCR beta constant segment and was followed by two consecutive PCR amplification steps. Per the source publication's procedure: Reads were demultiplexed and grouped by UMI with MIGEC, and clonotypes were assembled and quantified with MiTCR. To remove erroneous sequences, TCR cDNA sequences were retained only when supported by two or more reads. Downstream repertoire analysis used the tcR package, and clonotypes were matched across fractions by CDR3 nucleotide sequence plus V segment. VDJmatch was used to annotate antigen specificity against VDJdb, with one amino acid substitution allowed in CDR3. TCRdb reprocessed the reads and provides one entry for every CDR3 protein sequence; no DNA is given. V and J calls and clone size were set by TCRdb, not the authors. This sample's clone table shows tens of thousands of distinct CDR3 sequences. 50% to 75% of the sample is held by the ten biggest clonotypes.

Broader findings and caveats from the paper: Those dominant clonotypes were again the most abundant among CD3+CD56-NKG2C+ cells in several donors, at about 28.3-60.1%. It remained unclear whether the expanded NKG2C-expressing T cell clones were specific for HCMV antigens. For roughly 6 donors, the dominant CD3+CD56+NKG2C+ clonotypes were among the top 10 CD8+ clonotypes and accounted for about 1.0-7.0% of CD8+ T cells.

A commercial ELISA kit detecting HCMV-specific IgG in serum was used to determine HCMV serostatus. Peripheral blood mononuclear cells were isolated from blood by Ficoll density gradient centrifugation. The source material was blood T cells: a sorted CD56 or NKG2C T cell subset, CD4+ or CD8+ T cells, or bulk PBMC T cells (not recorded which). This receptor was taken from a woman aged 18-70 years in good health. The chain is assembled from TRBV28 and TRBJ2-4; TCRdb's D call of TRBD2 is untestable without DNA. This receptor carries the CDR3 CASSLSPSQAGIQYF.